This T cell receptor (beta chain) was found in a study of shared clonotypes between healthy human individuals. V was cut by 4 bases and J by 5 bases, with 15 bases left in between. The length of the CDR3 is 15 residues. CDR1 MGHRA and CDR2 YSYEKL come from the germline V gene. Study processing details: From ImmunoSEQ came sequences covering only the junction and carrying no quality scores, so filtering differed. Here immunoSEQ multiplex PCR was the method, and the copy in TCRdb shows in-frame clones only, minus some. For V, J and clone size, that table is used; D and trimming come from the DNA. The sample lists about 470,000 clones; 70% to 80% were seen once. Study results and limitations: Investigators collected only blood, and repertoires in tissues likely differ.

As concerns this clone: Its antigen is unidentified.

The V and J genes are TRBV4-1 and TRBJ1-5, with D maybe TRBD1 (6 bases). Sequencing input: PBMCs. The origin of this receptor is a middle-aged woman in good health. Some clones in this sample may be carry-over from other donors' samples. The CDR3: CASSRIQGVDQPQHF. CDR3 in DNA: TGCGCCAGCAGCCGGATACAGGGAGTCGATCAGCCCCAGCATTTT.